This record concerns one T cell receptor (beta chain) sequence. Antigen specificity is unknown. The sequenced fragment ends 3 residues before the CDR3 boundary, so the rest is inferred from the germline J gene. All donors had a single incident cervical HPV16 infection, not prevalent. The germline CDR1 and CDR2 sequences are SGHTA and FQGNSA. This CDR3 has 15 amino acids. The source of the sample is a study of T cells in women clearing cervical HPV infection. Broader study findings: TRBV6-7 abundance was lower in cases than controls (about 0.099% versus 0.16%).

Using immunoSEQ multiplex PCR, the repertoire was profiled, and TCRdb retains in-frame clones only, with some absent. The repertoire table contains about 33,000 clones. The sequenced sample was blood buffy coat. The chain employs TRBV7-2 and TRBJ1-2; 9 nucleotides line up with TRBD1. This clonotype was sampled from a woman aged 18-69 years with a cervical HPV16 infection that either progressed to CIN3+ or cleared (not recorded which). CDR3: CASSPGGDRAYDYTF. The sequenced part of the CDR3 DNA is TGTGCCAGCAGCCCCGGCGGGGACAGGGCCTACGAC.